Each of the 28 T cell receptor beta chains below was sequenced from the same sample in a study of control samples from healthy donors and cancer patients. Data came from immunoSEQ multiplex PCR; TCRdb stores just in-frame clones and leaves some out. The sample holds about 250,000 clones; roughly 80% are singletons and the top ten take 13%. The sample was PBMCs. All receptors come from a woman aged 60-75 years with lung cancer.

This sequence joins TRBV9 and TRBJ1-1; D gene uncertain. Germline V CDR1 and CDR2: SGDLS, YYNGEE. This CDR3 contains 14 residues. Trimming cost V 0 bases and J 1 base, with 7 bases left between them. This CDR3 is CASSVGIQNTEAFF. DNA for the CDR3: TGTGCCAGCAGCGTAGGTATACAGAACACTGAAGCTTTCTTT.

V gene TRBV3-1 (or the pseudogene TRBV3-2) combines with J gene TRBJ1-1, with D possibly being TRBD1 (5 bases). The ends were cut back, 4 bases at V and 1 base at J, with 13 bases in the middle. CDR1 is LGHDT and CDR2 is YNNKEL in the germline V gene (reference sequence). The length of the CDR3 is 15 residues. The CDR3 nucleotides are TGTGCCAGCAGCCGCAATCCTACAGGGAACACTGAAGCTTTCTTT. It encodes CASSRNPTGNTEAFF.

This chain links TRBV28 with TRBJ2-5; 8 positions agree with TRBD2. V lost 3 bases and J lost 5; bases outside the gene matches: 5. The CDR3 covers 14 residues. Germline CDR1 MDHEN, CDR2 SYDVKM. The CDR3 region is CASSLAGGGETQYF. DNA for the CDR3: TGTGCCAGCAGTTTGGCAGGCGGGGGGGAGACCCAGTACTTC.

The J gene is TRBJ2-7, the V gene TRBV2; TRBD1 might be the D (5 bases). CDR3 length: 12 residues. Germline loops: CDR1 SNHLY, CDR2 FYNNEI. Between the trimmed V and J ends, which lost 8 bases and 7 bases, there was a span of 15 bases. The CDR3 DNA sequence: TGTGCCAGCCAGGGCTATTCGGAGGAGCAGTACTTC. This sequence encodes CASQGYSEEQYF.

The chain is built from TRBV5-1 and TRBJ2-2; 7 nucleotides agree with TRBD1. The germline V gene has CDR1 SGHRS and CDR2 YFSETQ. J was trimmed by 3 bases and V by 4 bases; bases with no gene match: 6. The CDR3 contains 15 residues. CDR3: CASSTGQPDTGELFF. The CDR3 nucleotides read TGCGCCAGCAGCACGGGACAGCCTGACACCGGGGAGCTGTTTTTT.

This clone was counted once. V is TRBV7-9 and J is TRBJ2-5; unclear D gene. Deletions cut 5 bases from V and 4 bases from J, with 17 bases between. The CDR3 has 15 amino acids. Germline V gene lookup returns CDR1 SEHNR and CDR2 FQNEAQ (reference sequence). In nucleotides, the CDR3 is TGTGCCAGCAGCCTTAGGTCGGGTAGGATAGAGACCCAGTACTTC. Amino acids: CASSLRSGRIETQYF. The entire variable domain, with the rest obtained from reference TRBV7-9 and TRBJ2-5, is as follows: DTGVSQNPRHKITKRGQNVTFRCDPISEHNRLYWYRQTLGQGPEFLTYFQNEAQLEKSRLLSDRFSAERPKGSFSTLEIQRTEQGDSAMYLCASSLRSGRIETQYFGPGTRLLVL.

V usage is TRBV7-3 and J usage is TRBJ2-1; D possibly corresponds to TRBD1 (5 bases). Germline loops: CDR1 SGHTA, CDR2 FQGTGA. V lost 7 bases to trimming and J lost 7 bases, with 14 bases between them. The CDR3 has 13 amino acids. The CDR3 nucleotides are TGTGCCAGCAATAGGGGTGGGAAAAATGAGCAGTTCTTC. Its protein is CASNRGGKNEQFF. The full variable domain, its missing parts supplied by reference TRBV7-3 and TRBJ2-1, is GAGVSQTPSNKVTEKGKYVELRCDPISGHTALYWYRQSLGQGPEFLIYFQGTGAADDSGLPNDRFFAVRPEGSVSTLKIQRTERGDSAVYLCASNRGGKNEQFFGPGTRLTVL.

The J gene is TRBJ1-1, the V gene TRBV28; TRBD1 is a possible D gene (5 bases). Trimming shortened V by 5 bases and J by 1 base, and 11 bases separated the two germline ends. The V gene's germline CDR1 is MDHEN and CDR2 SYDVKM. The CDR3 has 14 amino acids. CDR3 nucleotide sequence: TGTGCCAGCAGTACCGGAGGGACGAACACTGAAGCTTTCTTT. Its protein is CASSTGGTNTEAFF.

The rearrangement uses TRBV3-1 (or the pseudogene TRBV3-2) and TRBJ1-1; D possibly corresponds to TRBD1 (5 bases). The CDR3 totals 14 residues. From germline, CDR1 is LGHDT and CDR2 YNNKEL (reference sequence). V was pared by 1 base and J by 9 bases, with 15 bases between. CDR3 region: CASSQVGTGEKAFF. DNA of the CDR3: TGTGCCAGCAGCCAAGTCGGGACGGGGGAGAAAGCTTTCTTT.

This chain uses TRBV10-3 with TRBJ2-1, with TRBD1 matching over 12 bases. CDR1 ENHRY and CDR2 SYGVKD come from the germline V gene. The CDR3 contains 16 residues. Unmatched junction bases numbered 4, after V lost 7 bases and J lost 0 bases. The CDR3 spells CAIKGQGAFSYNEQFF. In DNA, the CDR3 is TGTGCCATCAAGGGACAGGGGGCCTTCTCCTACAATGAGCAGTTCTTC.

The genes are TRBV2 and TRBJ2-7; a possible D gene is TRBD1 (6 bases). Germline-derived CDR1 and CDR2 are SNHLY and FYNNEI. This CDR3 contains 13 residues. V was cut by 6 bases and J by 6 bases, with 15 bases left in between. The CDR3 DNA reads TGTGCCAGCAGAGGGGACATGGGCGGCGAGCAGTACTTC. Amino acids: CASRGDMGGEQYF. Using reference TRBV2 and TRBJ2-7 for the parts outside the CDR3, the full variable domain is EPEVTQTPSHQVTQMGQEVILRCVPISNHLYFYWYRQILGQKVEFLVSFYNNEISEKSEIFDDQFSVERPDGSNFTLKIRSTKLEDSAMYFCASRGDMGGEQYFGPGTRLTVT.

The V gene is TRBV5-6, the J gene TRBJ1-1; D gene ambiguous. Trimming took off 1 base at V and 7 bases at J, with 11 bases between the two ends. The CDR3 covers 13 residues. Germline V gives CDR1 SGHDT, CDR2 YYEEEE. The CDR3 is CASSLFESLEAFF. Written as DNA, the CDR3 is TGTGCCAGCAGCTTGTTTGAATCCCTTGAAGCTTTCTTT.

This chain links TRBV2 with TRBJ2-5, with D possibly being TRBD1 or TRBD2 (5 bases each). This CDR3 is 12 amino acids long. The V end lost 4 bases, the J end lost 7 bases, and 10 bases lay between the germline ends. Germline CDR1 reads SNHLY; CDR2 reads FYNNEI. The CDR3 coding sequence is TGTGCCAGCAGTGGGGGGATTGGGACCCAGTACTTC. It yields the protein CASSGGIGTQYF. The complete variable domain, with remaining parts taken from reference TRBV2 and TRBJ2-5, reads EPEVTQTPSHQVTQMGQEVILRCVPISNHLYFYWYRQILGQKVEFLVSFYNNEISEKSEIFDDQFSVERPDGSNFTLKIRSTKLEDSAMYFCASSGGIGTQYFGPGTRLLVL.

V is TRBV15 and J is TRBJ2-2; maybe TRBD1 (5 bases). Trimming pared 3 bases from V and 4 bases from J, leaving 12 bases between. The V gene's germline CDR1 is LNHNV and CDR2 YYDKDF (reference sequence). The CDR3 has 15 amino acids. DNA for the CDR3: TGTGCCACCAGCAGGGGGCGTTCGGTCACCGGGGAGCTGTTTTTT. This gives the protein CATSRGRSVTGELFF.

This rearrangement joins TRBV6-6 to TRBJ1-1; weak D call: TRBD1 (5 bases). V was shortened by 6 bases and J by 2 bases, with 10 bases between the two germline ends. Germline assignment: CDR1 MNHNY and CDR2 SVGAGI (reference sequence). The CDR3 contains 13 residues. The CDR3 is CASRRQINTEAFF. The CDR3 bases are TGTGCCAGCAGAAGACAGATAAACACTGAAGCTTTCTTT.

The count of this clone is one. The chain carries TRBV5-1 and TRBJ2-1; D is perhaps TRBD2 (5 bases). V lost 3 bases and J 11 bases, leaving 15 bases between the germline ends. The CDR3 covers 13 residues. Germline lookup yields CDR1 SGHRS and CDR2 YFSETQ. The CDR3 loop is CASSYSESGKQFF. The CDR3 nucleotides read TGCGCCAGCAGCTATAGCGAGTCCGGGAAGCAGTTCTTC. The complete variable domain, with remaining parts taken from reference TRBV5-1 and TRBJ2-1, reads KAGVTQTPRYLIKTRGQQVTLSCSPISGHRSVSWYQQTPGQGLQFLFEYFSETQRNKGNFPGRFSGRQFSNSRSEMNVSTLELGDSALYLCASSYSESGKQFFGPGTRLTVL.

This chain joins TRBV9 and TRBJ2-1, with 8 positions matching TRBD1. CDR1 SGDLS and CDR2 YYNGEE come from the germline V gene. After removal of 1 base from V and 12 bases from J, the junction contained 15 bases not matched to a gene. This CDR3 comprises 16 residues. CDR3 sequence: CASSVTQGASISGQFF. The CDR3 DNA sequence: TGTGCCAGCAGCGTAACTCAGGGGGCCAGCATTAGTGGGCAGTTCTTC.

This clone was found once. A read error may account for a junction end that differs from germline. Other DNA sequences in the sample encode the same CDR3. This chain connects TRBV6-5 to TRBJ1-5; 9 nucleotides match TRBD1. CDR3 length: 15 amino acids. Germline-derived CDR1 and CDR2 are MNHEY and SVGAGI. The CDR3 DNA follows: TGTGCCAGTAGTTACTCAGGGACAGGGAATCAGCCCCAGCATTTT. Amino acid sequence: CASSYSGTGNQPQHF.

This rearrangement joins TRBV28 to TRBJ1-4, with D uncertain. The germline CDR1 and CDR2 sequences are MDHEN and SYDVKM. V lost 5 bases to trimming and J lost 2 bases, with 15 bases between them. The CDR3 spans 16 residues. As DNA, the CDR3 is TGTGCCAGCAGTGCTGGATTGTCGACGACTAATGAAAAACTGTTTTTT. Translated, it gives CASSAGLSTTNEKLFF.

This clone was counted between two and nine times. V and J are TRBV18 and TRBJ1-6; D unresolved. Germline assignment: CDR1 KGHSH and CDR2 LQKENI. V lost 9 bases and J lost 10, with 16 bases in between. The CDR3 consists of 13 residues. In DNA, the CDR3 is TGTGCCAGTAAACCCCATGAGGAATCACCCCTCCACTTT. It specifies CASKPHEESPLHF. Drawing the rest from reference TRBV18 and TRBJ1-6, the complete variable domain is NAGVMQNPRHLVRRRGQEARLRCSPMKGHSHVYWYRQLPEEGLKFMVYLQKENIIDESGMPKERFSAEFPKEGPSILRIQQVVRGDSAAYFCASKPHEESPLHFGNGTRLTVT.

The genes are TRBV5-1 and TRBJ2-1; the D is unclear. Trimming removed 1 base from V and 8 bases from J, with 13 bases in between. Germline values: CDR1 SGHRS, CDR2 YFSETQ. The CDR3 is 14 residues long. The CDR3 loop reads CASSLNGLVDEQFF. CDR3 in DNA: TGCGCCAGCAGCTTGAACGGGCTAGTCGATGAGCAGTTCTTC. Using reference TRBV5-1 and TRBJ2-1 for the parts outside the CDR3, the full variable domain is KAGVTQTPRYLIKTRGQQVTLSCSPISGHRSVSWYQQTPGQGLQFLFEYFSETQRNKGNFPGRFSGRQFSNSRSEMNVSTLELGDSALYLCASSLNGLVDEQFFGPGTRLTVL.

V usage is TRBV7-2 and J usage is TRBJ1-5; TRBD1 agrees at 8 bases. The V and J ends lost 5 bases and 2 bases, in that order; junction bases with no gene match: 5. Germline V gene sequence: CDR1 SGHTA, CDR2 FQGNSA. The CDR3 consists of 15 residues. The CDR3 bases are TGTGCCAGCAGCCAGGGGGCTATCGGCAATCAGCCCCAGCATTTT. Its translation: CASSQGAIGNQPQHF.

The chain links TRBV7-9 to TRBJ1-6, with 8 bases aligning to TRBD1. CDR1 SEHNR and CDR2 FQNEAQ come from the germline V gene (reference sequence). This CDR3 contains 16 residues. V dropped 1 base and J dropped 10; count of bases not matched to a gene: 9. CDR3 in amino acids: CASSLGGAGGESPLHF. DNA for the CDR3: TGTGCCAGCAGCTTAGGGGGGGCAGGGGGCGAGTCACCCCTCCACTTT.

The V gene is TRBV3-1 (or the pseudogene TRBV3-2), the J gene TRBJ1-2, with D possibly matching TRBD1 (5 bases). There are 13 residues in the CDR3. Trimming removed 1 base at V and 4 bases at J, with 7 bases between. Germline V CDR1 and CDR2: LGHDT, YNNKEL (reference sequence). CDR3 sequence: CASSQGDVYGYTF. The DNA of the CDR3 is TGTGCCAGCAGCCAAGGGGACGTCTATGGCTACACCTTC.

V and J are TRBV2 and TRBJ1-5, with 9 bases lining up with TRBD1. The V gene end was trimmed by 5 bases and the J gene end by 9 bases; junction bases not matched to a gene: 8. Germline V CDR1 and CDR2: SNHLY, FYNNEI. The CDR3 sequence is 14 residues long. In DNA form, the CDR3 reads TGTGCCAGCAGTAGGACAGGGGCCCTAGGGCCCCAGCATTTT. Translation: CASSRTGALGPQHF.

This clone was found many times. The chain employs TRBV2 and TRBJ1-6; the match to TRBD1 covers 7 bases. The CDR3 contains 14 residues. The J segment lost 7 bases and the V segment lost 6 bases, leaving 6 bases of the junction unmatched. Germline lookup yields CDR1 SNHLY and CDR2 FYNNEI. In DNA form, the CDR3 reads TGTGCCAGCAGGCTCGGACAGGCGAATTCACCCCTCCACTTT. Translated, it gives CASRLGQANSPLHF.

The chain joins TRBV19 to TRBJ1-1, with 9 bases that match TRBD1. The J segment lost 0 bases and the V segment lost 7 bases, leaving 3 bases of the junction unmatched. CDR1 LNHDA and CDR2 SQIVND come from the germline V gene (reference sequence). The CDR3 length is 14 residues. Here the CDR3 DNA reads TGTGCCAGTATCCGGGACAGGGTGAACACTGAAGCTTTCTTT. It translates to CASIRDRVNTEAFF.

The rearrangement uses TRBV14 and TRBJ2-3; TRBD1 aligns across 7 bases. This CDR3 is built from 13 residues. J was trimmed by 3 bases and V by 4 bases; bases with no gene match: 1. Germline V gene lookup returns CDR1 SGHDN and CDR2 FVKESK. CDR3 in amino acids: CASSPTGTDTQYF. CDR3 coding DNA: TGTGCCAGCAGCCCGACAGGGACAGATACGCAGTATTTT.